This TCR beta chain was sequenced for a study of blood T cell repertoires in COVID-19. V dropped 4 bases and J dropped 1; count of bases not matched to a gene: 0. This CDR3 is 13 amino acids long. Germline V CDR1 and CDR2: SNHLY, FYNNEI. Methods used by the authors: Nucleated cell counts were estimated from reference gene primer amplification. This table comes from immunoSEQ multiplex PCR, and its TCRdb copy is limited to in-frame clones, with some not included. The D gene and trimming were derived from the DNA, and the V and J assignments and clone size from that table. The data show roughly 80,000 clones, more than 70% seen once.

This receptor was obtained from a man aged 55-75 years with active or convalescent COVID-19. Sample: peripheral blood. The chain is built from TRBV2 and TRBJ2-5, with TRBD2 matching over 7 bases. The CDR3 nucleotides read TGTGCCAGCAGTGGGGGGGGCCAAGAGACCCAGTACTTC. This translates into CASSGGGQETQYF.